These 24 T cell receptor beta chains came from one sample sequenced in a study of blood T cells in healthy people across ages. Alongside a J-beta primer mix, a sample-barcoded 5' primer served in a second PCR lasting about 7 to 12 cycles. TCRdb reprocessed the 5' RACE reads via MiXCR and lists one record per CDR3 protein. The table includes roughly 1,100,000 distinct CDR3 sequences, 25% detected once. This same sample was also taken into another study, of T cells of mothers and their children.

The sequencing sample was made of blood. Receptor source: a girl aged 2-10 years in good health.

V and J are TRBV7-9 and TRBJ2-4; tentatively, D is TRBD1 (6 bases). Per germline, CDR1 SEHNR and CDR2 FQNEAQ (reference sequence). The CDR3 runs 14 residues. Trimming pared 6 bases from V and 2 bases from J, leaving 11 bases between. The chain's CDR3 is CASRSTGPKNIQYF. DNA for the CDR3: TGTGCCAGCAGAAGCACAGGGCCCAAAAACATTCAGTACTTC.

In this sample, this clonotype turned up a few times. The V call is TRBV9, the J call TRBJ2-5, with 8 bases identical to TRBD2. The length of the CDR3 is 14 residues. Germline-derived CDR1 and CDR2 are SGDLS and YYNGEE. Trimming cost V 7 bases and J 0 bases; bases outside gene matches: 5. Here the CDR3 reads CASGGGSYQETQYF. CDR3 sequence (DNA): TGTGCCAGCGGCGGGGGGAGTTACCAAGAGACCCAGTACTTC.

The rearrangement links TRBV12-3 or TRBV12-4 to TRBJ2-2; 9 bases fit TRBD2. J lost 5 bases, V lost 5 bases, and 12 bases had no gene match. CDR3 length: 17 amino acids. The CDR3 spells CASSPALSGRGTGELFF. The CDR3 DNA is TGTGCCAGCAGTCCCGCCCTTAGCGGGAGAGGTACCGGGGAGCTGTTTTTT.

The chain joins TRBV13 to TRBJ2-5; D is unresolved. The J call is doubtful: the DNA matches TRBJ2-7 better. Germline CDR1 and CDR2: PRHDT and FYEKMQ (reference sequence). CDR3 length: 15 amino acids. CDR3 bases: TGTGCCAGCAGCTTGGGCCCGATGGAAACCTACGAGCAGTACTTC. Protein sequence: CASSLGPMETYEQYF.

This clonotype came up a few times. The rearrangement links TRBV4-3 to TRBJ1-6; D not resolved. The CDR3 extends over 17 amino acids. Germline V gene lookup returns CDR1 LGHNA and CDR2 YSLEER. V lost 3 bases to trimming and J lost 0 bases, with 12 bases between them. CDR3 sequence: CASSHAKGSSYNSPLHF. In nucleotides, the CDR3 is TGCGCCAGCAGCCATGCTAAGGGCAGCTCCTATAATTCACCCCTCCACTTT.

This clonotype was detected only a few times. The chain carries TRBV28 and TRBJ2-7, with TRBD2 identical over 9 bases. Trimming removed 2 bases from V and 2 bases from J; junction bases left unmatched: 4. Germline assignment: CDR1 MDHEN and CDR2 SYDVKM. The CDR3 has 15 amino acids. The CDR3: CASSLTTSGTYEQYF. The CDR3 DNA reads TGTGCCAGCAGTTTAACGACTAGCGGCACCTACGAGCAGTACTTC.

A note on this clonotype: The limits of the CDR3 on the DNA are not certain, so only TCRdb's listed CDR3 is given. The chain recombines TRBV7-2 with TRBJ2-4; whether TRBD2, the table's D call, matches the DNA was not checked. The germline V gene has CDR1 SGHTA and CDR2 FQGNSA. The CDR3 is 17 residues long, counting both termini. The CDR3 here is CASSLVPQVGLGNIQCF.

The chain employs TRBV7-9 and TRBJ1-1, with 7 positions matching TRBD1. From germline, CDR1 is SEHNR and CDR2 FQNEAQ (reference sequence). The CDR3 runs 13 residues. After removal of 5 bases from V and 6 bases from J, the junction contained 6 bases not matched to a gene. CDR3 sequence (DNA): TGTGCCAGCAGCCGATATACAGGGGCTGAAGCTTTCTTT. Translation: CASSRYTGAEAFF.

This clonotype was picked up a small number of times. The V and J genes are TRBV20-1 and TRBJ2-1, with D unclear. Germline V gene lookup returns CDR1 DFQATT and CDR2 SNEGSKA (reference sequence). The V gene lost 4 bases and the J gene lost 2 bases, with 12 bases spanning the gap. This CDR3 is 14 amino acids long. CDR3 bases: TGCAGTGCTATGGATTTCGAGACCTACAATGAGCAGTTCTTC. Amino acids: CSAMDFETYNEQFF.

This clonotype was picked up a small number of times. J is TRBJ2-1 and V is TRBV7-2; D may be TRBD2 (6 bases). Germline CDR1 and CDR2: SGHTA and FQGNSA. CDR3 size: 14 residues. V dropped 1 base and J dropped 8 bases, with 12 bases sitting between them. The CDR3 DNA follows: TGTGCCAGCAGCTTAGTTCCACTAGCTCATGAGCAGTTCTTC. Translation: CASSLVPLAHEQFF.

The chain links TRBV10-3 to TRBJ2-5; 9 bases match TRBD1. The CDR3 spans 15 residues. After removal of 2 bases from V and 5 bases from J, the junction contained 6 bases not matched to a gene. The germline gives CDR1 ENHRY, CDR2 SYGVKD. CDR3 DNA sequence: TGTGCCATCAGTGAGACCGGACAGGGGATCGAGACCCAGTACTTC. Its translation: CAISETGQGIETQYF.

The rearrangement uses TRBV7-9 and TRBJ2-1, with D perhaps given as TRBD1 or TRBD2 (5 bases each). The J call may be wrong; the DNA end is better matched by TRBJ2-5. From germline, CDR1 is SEHNR and CDR2 FQNEAQ (reference sequence). The CDR3 loop spans 15 amino acids. The CDR3 loop is CASSLDGTRQETQYF. The CDR3 DNA follows: TGTGCCAGCAGCTTGGACGGGACCCGTCAAGAGACCCAGTACTTC.

This chain connects TRBV4-1 to TRBJ2-7; TRBD2 might be the D (7 bases). With 4 bases removed from V and 9 bases from J, the gap between germline ends came to 22 bases. The CDR3 runs to 15 residues. Germline CDR1 and CDR2: MGHRA and YSYEKL. This CDR3 reads CASSPRGGGPTAQYF. CDR3 coding DNA: TGCGCCAGCAGCCCACGAGGGGGAGGGCCGACGGCGCAGTACTTC.

This clonotype was detected only a few times. Mismatch with germline at one junction end may stem from a read error. V gene TRBV7-9 combines with J gene TRBJ2-1; D possibly corresponds to TRBD2 (6 bases). The J call may not be correct, given that the DNA end is closer to TRBJ2-5. CDR1 is SEHNR and CDR2 is FQNEAQ in the germline V gene (reference sequence). The CDR3 contains 16 residues. The CDR3 is CANSNFLEVGGLAQYF. CDR3 DNA sequence: TGTGCCAACAGCAATTTCCTCGAGGTCGGAGGGTTGGCCCAGTACTTC.

In this sample, this clonotype turned up a few times. The V and J genes are TRBV29-1 and TRBJ1-1; tentative D call: TRBD1 (5 bases). The CDR3 runs 12 residues. Per germline, CDR1 SQVTM and CDR2 ANQGSEA. This chain's CDR3 is CSVFGGGTEAFF. CDR3 nucleotide sequence: TGCAGTGTCTTTGGGGGGGGCACTGAAGCTTTCTTT.

This clonotype has more than one count but fewer than ten. V and J are TRBV20-1 and TRBJ2-3; perhaps TRBD2 as D (6 bases). From germline, CDR1 is DFQATT and CDR2 SNEGSKA (reference sequence). The CDR3 is 15 amino acids. Deletions cut 3 bases from V and 3 bases from J, with 16 bases between. CDR3 protein: CSARVRGRLTDTQYF. The CDR3 DNA follows: TGCAGTGCTAGGGTTCGGGGGAGATTGACAGATACGCAGTATTTT.

The chain joins TRBV7-8 to TRBJ2-7, with unresolved D. Germline V CDR1 and CDR2: SGHVS, FQNEAQ. CDR3 length: 14 residues. The V end was cut by 5 bases, the J end by 4 bases, with 15 bases between. CDR3 residues: CASSIRSIVYEQYF. The CDR3 bases are TGTGCCAGCAGCATCCGTTCCATCGTTTACGAGCAGTACTTC.

The chain couples TRBV7-9 to TRBJ2-6; 9 nucleotides align to TRBD1. The CDR3 consists of 17 residues. J lost 4 bases, V lost 4 bases, and 8 bases had no gene match. The germline V gene encodes CDR1 SEHNR and CDR2 FQNEAQ (reference sequence). This CDR3 reads CASSSLQGAVGANVLTF. The CDR3 DNA reads TGTGCCAGCAGCTCCTTACAGGGGGCGGTAGGGGCCAACGTCCTGACTTTC.

The chain recombines TRBV28 with TRBJ2-7; 7 bases are shared with TRBD1. V lost 4 bases to trimming and J lost 2 bases; unmatched junction nucleotides: 20. The CDR3 contains 19 residues. Germline V CDR1 and CDR2: MDHEN, SYDVKM. The CDR3 here is CASSSPTHTGAYATYEQYF. CDR3 coding DNA: TGTGCCAGCAGTTCACCCACTCACACAGGGGCCTACGCCACCTACGAGCAGTACTTC.

This clonotype occurred a few times. This chain connects TRBV4-2 to TRBJ2-5; TRBD1 or TRBD2 may be the D gene (6 bases each). Trimming stripped 1 base from V and 5 bases from J, with 17 bases between. Germline CDR1 and CDR2: LGHNA and YNFKEQ. The CDR3 is made up of 16 amino acids. CDR3 DNA sequence: TGTGCCAGCAGCCAAGGCCAGACTAGGGGGGTCGAGACCCAGTACTTC. Translating it yields CASSQGQTRGVETQYF.

In this sample, this clonotype turned up a few times. The chain employs TRBV15 and TRBJ1-2; D unresolved. This CDR3 is built from 15 residues. The V gene lost 0 bases and the J gene lost 9 bases, with 17 bases spanning the gap. Per the germline V gene, CDR1 is LNHNV and CDR2 is YYDKDF (reference sequence). CDR3 nucleotides: TGTGCCACCAGCAGAGAAGGGCAGCCTGCAGTAAGCTACACCTTC. This codes for CATSREGQPAVSYTF.

This clonotype was counted between two and nine times. The chain is built from TRBV6-5 and TRBJ2-1, with D perhaps given as TRBD1 or TRBD2 (5 bases each). The CDR3 runs to 15 residues. Trimming took 6 bases from V and 1 from J, leaving 13 bases between them. CDR1 and CDR2 (germline): MNHEY, SVGAGI. CDR3: CASSPWGRSYNEQFF. For the CDR3, the DNA is TGTGCCAGCAGCCCCTGGGGGAGATCCTACAATGAGCAGTTCTTC.

This clonotype was detected only a few times. The chain couples TRBV28 to TRBJ2-6; 11 bases are shared with TRBD1. Germline V CDR1 and CDR2: MDHEN, SYDVKM. V lost 6 bases to trimming and J lost 4 bases; unmatched junction nucleotides: 8. The CDR3 is 17 residues long. The CDR3 region has the DNA TGTGCCAGCAGCAATGGACAGGGGGCGGAGGGGGCCAACGTCCTGACTTTC. Amino acid sequence: CASSNGQGAEGANVLTF.

This chain links TRBV4-3 with TRBJ2-7, with TRBD2 matching 10 bases. The DNA end is a closer match to TRBJ2-1, so the J assignment may be wrong. There are 19 residues in the CDR3. Per the germline V gene, CDR1 is LGHNA and CDR2 is YSLEER. Written as DNA, the CDR3 is TGCGCCAGCAGCCAACACCCTTTTCAACTAGCGGGGAAGGGCAATGAGCAGTTCTTC. Encoded protein: CASSQHPFQLAGKGNEQFF.